The rows below give T cell receptor beta chains drawn from one sample of a study of control samples from healthy donors and cancer patients. The data were produced by immunoSEQ multiplex PCR, yet TCRdb's version contains in-frame clones alone and is incomplete. This table has under 200,000 clones, roughly 94% appearing once. Sequenced: PBMCs. These receptors came from a man in his 60s with colorectal cancer. Both conserved end residues are part of each CDR3. The D gene is left open where the match is weak. The listing skips clone size in some rows; elsewhere it reads once, few, many or a size class.

D: NA; size: NA; V: TRBV6-5; J: TRBJ2-3; DNA: TGTGCCAGCAGTTACCAGGACACAGATACGCAGTATTTT; CDR3: CASSYQDTDTQYF
D: TRBD1; size: NA; V: TRBV6-2/TRBV6-3; J: TRBJ1-5; DNA: TGTGCCAGCAGCCCGGACAGGGGGACTTATAGCAATCAGCCCCAGCATTTT; CDR3: CASSPDRGTYSNQPQHF
D: NA; size: NA; V: TRBV6-2/TRBV6-3; J: TRBJ1-6; DNA: TGTGCCAGCAGTTCAAAACAGATTTATAATTCACCCCTCCACTTT; CDR3: CASSSKQIYNSPLHF
D: NA; size: NA; V: TRBV24-1; J: TRBJ1-2; DNA: TGTGCCATCCGCGATCGAGACCGAGCTAACTATGGCTACACCTTC; CDR3: CAIRDRDRANYGYTF
D: NA; size: once; V: TRBV7-2; J: TRBJ2-7; DNA: TGTGCCAGCAGCCCAGCCGGGACAAAACCCTACGAGCAGTACTTC; CDR3: CASSPAGTKPYEQYF
D: NA; size: NA; V: TRBV19; J: TRBJ1-1; DNA: TGTGCCAGTACCTTGACCCAGATGTCTGAAGCTTTCTTT; CDR3: CASTLTQMSEAFF
D: NA; size: NA; V: TRBV30; J: TRBJ1-2; DNA: TGTGCCTGGTCGCAGGACTACTATGGCTACACCTTC; CDR3: CAWSQDYYGYTF
D: NA; size: NA; V: TRBV6-5; J: TRBJ2-1; DNA: TGTGCCAGCAGCCCAGGACAGACGGTGGGTGAGCAGTTCTTC; CDR3: CASSPGQTVGEQFF
D: NA; size: NA; V: TRBV3-1/TRBV3-2; J: TRBJ2-3; DNA: TGTGCCAGCCGAAAGGGTAGCACAGATACGCAGTATTTT; CDR3: CASRKGSTDTQYF
D: NA; size: NA; V: TRBV27; J: TRBJ2-3; DNA: TGTGCCAGCAGTTTATCCAGTACAGATACGCAGTATTTT; CDR3: CASSLSSTDTQYF
D: NA; size: NA; V: TRBV5-1; J: TRBJ2-1; DNA: TGCGCCAGCAGCGGAGGGGGGTCCTACAATGAGCAGTTCTTC; CDR3: CASSGGGSYNEQFF
D: NA; size: once; V: TRBV5-1; J: TRBJ2-5; DNA: TGCGCCAGCAGCTTAGGGCTCGAAGGAGAGACCCAGTACTTC; CDR3: CASSLGLEGETQYF
D: TRBD1; size: NA; V: TRBV25-1; J: TRBJ1-1; DNA: TGTGCCAGCAGGGGACAGGGTGGGAACACTGAAGCTTTCTTT; CDR3: CASRGQGGNTEAFF
D: NA; size: NA; V: TRBV12-3/TRBV12-4; J: TRBJ1-4; DNA: TGTGCCAGCACCCCTAATGAAAAACTGTTTTTT; CDR3: CASTPNEKLFF
D: NA; size: NA; V: TRBV6-1; J: TRBJ1-6; DNA: TGTGCCAGCAGTGAAGTCCCAGGGAGTAATTCACCCCTCCACTTT; CDR3: CASSEVPGSNSPLHF
D: NA; size: NA; V: TRBV4-1; J: TRBJ1-6; DNA: TGCGCCAGCAGCCTAAGGGGTTCCTATAATTCACCCCTCCACTTT; CDR3: CASSLRGSYNSPLHF